The sequence of this T cell receptor beta chain was determined in a study of naive and memory T cell subsets. The CDR3 extends over 15 amino acids. Germline-derived CDR1 and CDR2 are SNHLY and FYNNEI. Between the trimmed V and J ends, which lost 4 bases and 0 bases, there was a span of 12 bases. The library had UMIs added by 3' ligation of an oligonucleotide to TCR cDNA. Four PCR rounds used nested alpha and beta constant region primers plus the SP2 primer. Via MiXCR, TCRdb re-called the 5' RACE reads, giving one row per CDR3 protein. The sample includes about 56,000 distinct CDR3 sequences, approximately 8% of them seen just once.

The V and J genes are TRBV2 and TRBJ1-1; D is undetermined. This TCR derives from a female donor in good health. The CDR3 nucleotides are TGTGCCAGCAGTGTTGAGGGAGTCATGAACACTGAAGCTTTCTTT. Its protein is CASSVEGVMNTEAFF. Supplemented by reference TRBV2 and TRBJ1-1, the full variable domain reads EPEVTQTPSHQVTQMGQEVILRCVPISNHLYFYWYRQILGQKVEFLVSFYNNEISEKSEIFDDQFSVERPDGSNFTLKIRSTKLEDSAMYFCASSVEGVMNTEAFFGQGTRLTVV.